These T cell receptor beta chains were read from a single sample in a study of T cell repertoires in cytomegalovirus infection. TCRdb analysed the reads with MiXCR anew, one entry per CDR3 protein. The sample holds fewer than 200,000 distinct CDR3 sequences, roughly 19% seen once. Sequenced sample: PBMCs. Every receptor here comes from a human donor in good health (CMV status not recorded). Some clones in this sample may be carry-over from other donors' samples. The CDR3 runs from the conserved cysteine through the conserved F or W. The D gene is left open where the match is weak. The size entry is marked missing in some rows and otherwise reads once, few, many or a size class.

D	V	size	J	DNA	CDR3
NA	TRBV7-9	once	TRBJ2-6	TGTGCCAGCAGCGTGAGTAGGGACGGGGCCAACGTCCTGACTTTC	CASSVSRDGANVLTF
TRBD1	TRBV20-1	NA	TRBJ2-7	TGCAGTGCTATTCTTAGGACAGGTTTCTACGAGCAGTACTTC	CSAILRTGFYEQYF
TRBD1	TRBV27	few	TRBJ1-4	TGTGCCAGCAGTCTCTACAGGGGCGGTGAAAAACTGTTTTTT	CASSLYRGGEKLFF
NA	TRBV11-3	many	TRBJ2-3	TGTGCCAGCAGCTTACGGGACACCCCGTTCACAGATACGCAGTATTTT	CASSLRDTPFTDTQYF
TRBD2	TRBV7-8	many	TRBJ2-3	TGTGCCAGCTCCCGGGGTAGCGGGGTTACTAGCACAGATACGCAGTATTTT	CASSRGSGVTSTDTQYF
NA	TRBV28	NA	TRBJ1-1	TGTGCCAGCAGTATTTACAGGGAGAGGAATACTGAAGCTTTCTTT	CASSIYRERNTEAFF
NA	TRBV7-9	NA	TRBJ2-7	TGTGCCAGCAGCTTAGAGGGAGGGACAGAGAGGCTCGTCCAGTACTTC	CASSLEGGTERLVQYF
TRBD1	TRBV5-6	NA	TRBJ2-7	TGTGCCAGCAGCTTCGGACAGGGGGTGACCTACGAGCAGTACTTC	CASSFGQGVTYEQYF
NA	TRBV12-3/TRBV12-4	NA	TRBJ1-1	TGTGCCAGCAGTATCAGGTTAGGGTCGAACACTGAAGCTTTCTTT	CASSIRLGSNTEAFF
TRBD1	TRBV12-3/TRBV12-4	NA	TRBJ2-3	TGTGCCAGCAGACCTCAGGGGGCCGTAAGCACAGATACGCAGTATTTT	CASRPQGAVSTDTQYF
TRBD2	TRBV7-2	many	TRBJ2-1	TGTGCCAGCAGCCAACTAGCGGGTGGCTCCTACAATGAGCAGTTCTTC	CASSQLAGGSYNEQFF
TRBD1	TRBV12-3/TRBV12-4	NA	TRBJ1-4	TGTGCCAGCAGTCCAGGGGGCGCTAATGAAAAACTGTTTTTT	CASSPGGANEKLFF
NA	TRBV20-1	NA	TRBJ2-3	TGCAGTTTACAGGGACCAGACACAGATACGCAGTATTTT	CSLQGPDTDTQYF
NA	TRBV6-5	NA	TRBJ1-2	TGTGCCAGCAGTTACTCGGTACAGGCCCATGGCTACACCTTC	CASSYSVQAHGYTF